Listed here are 26 T cell receptor beta chains from one sample, sequenced in a study of beta chain features in type 1 diabetes. Expressed TCRB transcripts were sequenced because the isolated RNA had all been reverse transcribed beforehand. The table came from immunoSEQ multiplex PCR; TCRdb's copy has only in-frame clones and leaves some out. Among about 660,000 clones listed, 11% to 15% were seen once. Their antigens remain unidentified. Study observations and caveats: All four CD4+ subsets from Type 1 diabetes patients carried moderately but significantly shorter TCRB CDR3s.

The sample was naive CD4+ T cells from blood. Every receptor here comes from a young man with type 1 diabetes.

This clone appeared a few times. This chain joins TRBV10-2 and TRBJ2-5, with 8 nucleotides matching TRBD1. Germline values: CDR1 WSHSY, CDR2 SAAADI. Trimming took 5 bases from V and 2 from J; bases not matched to a gene: 4. This CDR3 has 14 amino acids. In DNA form, the CDR3 reads TGCGCCAGCAGTCGACAGGGGACTCAAGAGACCCAGTACTTC. Residues: CASSRQGTQETQYF.

This clone showed up just a few times. This chain joins TRBV28 and TRBJ2-3; D is undetermined. Per the germline V gene, CDR1 is MDHEN and CDR2 is SYDVKM. The CDR3 covers 11 residues. V was clipped by 4 bases and J by 6 bases, with 5 bases between them. The CDR3 nucleotides are TGTGCCAGCAGTTACCCGGATACGCAGTATTTT. Encoded protein: CASSYPDTQYF.

Many counts were recorded for this clone. This chain joins TRBV10-3 and TRBJ1-6; D may be TRBD1 (6 bases). The ends were cut back, 5 bases at V and 12 bases at J, with 11 bases in the middle. Germline-derived CDR1 and CDR2 are ENHRY and SYGVKD. CDR3 size: 12 residues. The DNA of the CDR3 is TGTGCCATCAGTTTCAACAGGGAACCCCTCCACTTT. Its translation is CAISFNREPLHF.

This clone came up a few times. V is TRBV25-1 and J is TRBJ1-3; 7 bases map to TRBD1. Losses at the gene ends were 3 bases for V and 4 bases for J; bases not matched to a gene: 9. Germline V gene data show CDR1 as MGHDK and CDR2 as SYGVNS. CDR3 length: 16 residues. The CDR3 region has the DNA TGTGCCAGCAGTGATCACACAGGGGCTGGAGGAAACACCATATATTTT. Translation: CASSDHTGAGGNTIYF.

V and J are TRBV5-6 and TRBJ1-2; D may be TRBD1 (6 bases). The CDR3 loop spans 14 amino acids. With 4 bases removed from V and 7 bases from J, the gap between germline ends came to 17 bases. Germline lookup yields CDR1 SGHDT and CDR2 YYEEEE. CDR3 DNA sequence: TGTGCCAGCAGCATAGGGACATACATAAGTGGCTACACCTTC. Its protein product is CASSIGTYISGYTF.

This clone was seen repeatedly, ten times or more. This chain uses TRBV10-3 with TRBJ1-3; D gene unclear. The CDR3 is made up of 14 amino acids. CDR1 ENHRY and CDR2 SYGVKD come from the germline V gene. V gave up 3 bases and J gave up 0 bases, with 6 bases separating them. CDR3 region: CAISDRTSGNTIYF. As DNA, the CDR3 is TGTGCCATCAGTGACAGGACCTCTGGAAACACCATATATTTT.

The chain joins TRBV19 to TRBJ1-2; D is ambiguous. Germline loops: CDR1 LNHDA, CDR2 SQIVND (reference sequence). The V end was cut by 4 bases, the J end by 8 bases, with 11 bases between. The CDR3 sequence is 12 residues long. CDR3 in amino acids: CASSTMRRGYTF. CDR3 DNA sequence: TGTGCCAGTAGTACGATGCGAAGGGGCTACACCTTC.

The chain uses TRBV25-1 and TRBJ1-5; 9 bases are a match to TRBD1. CDR1 is MGHDK, CDR2 SYGVNS, per germline. After removal of 7 bases from V and 6 bases from J, the junction contained 7 bases not matched to a gene. The CDR3 is 14 amino acids. The CDR3 spells CASTPGQGSQPQHF. As DNA, the CDR3 is TGTGCCAGCACACCGGGACAGGGCTCTCAGCCCCAGCATTTT.

The chain combines TRBV5-1 with TRBJ2-5; the match to TRBD1 covers 7 bases. CDR1 and CDR2 (germline): SGHRS, YFSETQ. Germline trimming cut 0 bases from V and 4 bases from J; bases unmatched to any gene: 6. The CDR3 is 15 amino acids. Here the CDR3 reads CASSLVLGGPETQYF. The CDR3 DNA sequence: TGCGCCAGCAGCTTGGTTCTAGGGGGCCCAGAGACCCAGTACTTC.

The chain employs TRBV21-1 and TRBJ2-7; TRBD1 reflects the table's D call only, with no check against the DNA. TRBV21-1 is classified as a pseudogene. There are 16 residues in the CDR3. CDR3 region: CATEGGERQGMGEQYF. CDR3 DNA: TGTGCCACAGAAGGGGGAGAACGGCAGGGAATGGGCGAGCAGTACTTC.

This clone occurred a few times. The chain uses TRBV6-6 and TRBJ2-2; tentatively, D is TRBD1 or TRBD2 (5 bases each). The CDR3 contains 14 residues. Trimming left V 8 bases short and J 7 bases short, with 17 bases between. Germline V gives CDR1 MNHNY, CDR2 SVGAGI (reference sequence). The CDR3 region has the DNA TGTGCCAGCGGCATGGCCGGGGCAAACGGGGAGCTGTTTTTT. It codes for CASGMAGANGELFF.

This clone turned up a few times. J is TRBJ2-3 and V is TRBV29-1; 7 nucleotides agree with TRBD2. CDR1 is SQVTM and CDR2 is ANQGSEA in the germline V gene. J gave up 5 bases and V 4 bases, and 12 bases lay outside the gene matches. The CDR3 runs to 15 residues. The CDR3 nucleotides are TGCAGCGTTGGGTCCTACGCGGGAGCCGGAGATACGCAGTATTTT. This encodes CSVGSYAGAGDTQYF.

The chain recombines TRBV7-6 with TRBJ2-7; either TRBD1 or TRBD2 may supply D (5 bases each). Trimming cost V 2 bases and J 5 bases, with 19 bases left between them. CDR3 length: 16 amino acids. The germline CDR1 and CDR2 sequences are SGHVS and FNYEAQ. CDR3 loop: CASSLRGTRVRNEQYF. In nucleotides, the CDR3 is TGTGCCAGCAGCTTAAGAGGGACGAGGGTTCGGAACGAGCAGTACTTC. The variable domain in full, completed from reference TRBV7-6 and TRBJ2-7, reads GAGVSQSPRYKVTKRGQDVALRCDPISGHVSLYWYRQALGQGPEFLTYFNYEAQQDKSGLPNDRFSAERPEGSISTLTIQRTEQRDSAMYRCASSLRGTRVRNEQYFGPGTRLTVT.

V gene TRBV19 combines with J gene TRBJ1-2, with 7 bases lining up with TRBD1. The germline gives CDR1 LNHDA, CDR2 SQIVND (reference sequence). After removal of 5 bases from V and 2 bases from J, the junction contained 5 bases not matched to a gene. This CDR3 has 14 residues. CDR3 sequence reads: CASSPGQINYGYTF. CDR3 sequence (DNA): TGTGCCAGTAGTCCGGGACAGATAAACTATGGCTACACCTTC. The variable domain in full, completed from reference TRBV19 and TRBJ1-2, reads DGGITQSPKYLFRKEGQNVTLSCEQNLNHDAMYWYRQDPGQGLRLIYYSQIVNDFQKGDIAEGYSVSREKKESFPLTVTSAQKNPTAFYLCASSPGQINYGYTFGSGTRLTVV.

This clone was observed a few times. The rearrangement joins TRBV27 to TRBJ2-2, with a weak D call TRBD2 (6 bases). The CDR3 spans 20 residues. Trimming shortened V by 6 bases and J by 4 bases, and 30 bases separated the two germline ends. Germline CDR1 is MNHEY and CDR2 is SMNVEV (reference sequence). Written as DNA, the CDR3 is TGTGCCAGCAGCAAAAGGGCGGGACGCCCAAGCGTTTATGTCACCGGGGAGCTGTTTTTT. Translated, it gives CASSKRAGRPSVYVTGELFF.

In this sample, this clone turned up a few times. The J gene is TRBJ1-2, the V gene TRBV7-9; 8 bases align to TRBD1. Per germline, CDR1 SEHNR and CDR2 FQNEAQ (reference sequence). Unmatched junction bases numbered 8, after V lost 3 bases and J lost 8 bases. CDR3 length equals 14 residues. The chain's CDR3 is CASSFGQGVEGYTF. The DNA for the CDR3 is TGTGCCAGCAGCTTCGGACAGGGAGTAGAAGGCTACACCTTC.

This clone was detected only a few times. V and J are TRBV14 and TRBJ2-7; TRBD1 agrees at 8 bases. This CDR3 region has 13 residues. The V gene's germline CDR1 is SGHDN and CDR2 FVKESK. V shed 5 bases, J shed 6 bases, and the junction held 6 bases outside the gene matches. In DNA, the CDR3 is TGTGCCAGCAGCTTAGGACAGGGCGGCGAGCAGTACTTC. Its protein is CASSLGQGGEQYF.

This clone was detected a few times. V gene TRBV7-2 combines with J gene TRBJ2-7; TRBD2 matches 10 bases. The ends lost 6 bases at V and 7 bases at J; junction bases unmatched: 15. The germline V gene encodes CDR1 SGHTA and CDR2 FQGNSA. This CDR3 spans 16 amino acids. The CDR3 is CASSPNLAGVSGEQYF. The CDR3 coding sequence is TGTGCCAGCAGTCCTAACCTAGCGGGGGTTTCAGGGGAGCAGTACTTC.

This clone appeared a few times. J is TRBJ1-2 and V is TRBV29-1; D might be TRBD1 (6 bases). The CDR3 is 14 residues long. Germline CDR1 is SQVTM and CDR2 is ANQGSEA. With 2 bases removed from V and 2 bases from J, the gap between germline ends came to 12 bases. This chain's CDR3 is CSVEFAGANYGYTF. As DNA, the CDR3 is TGCAGCGTTGAATTTGCAGGGGCGAACTATGGCTACACCTTC. Full variable domain (remainder filled in from reference TRBV29-1 and TRBJ1-2): SAVISQKPSRDICQRGTSLTIQCQVDSQVTMMFWYRQQPGQSLTLIATANQGSEATYESGFVIDKFPISRPNLTFSTLTVSNMSPEDSSIYLCSVEFAGANYGYTFGSGTRLTVV.

This clone was seen a few times. The CDR3 DNA is TGCAGCGTTGGACAGGGGGCGGAAGGTTGGGAAAAACTGTTTTTT. It specifies CSVGQGAEGWEKLFF. This sequence joins TRBV29-1 and TRBJ1-4; TRBD1 matches at 10 bases. Germline-derived CDR1 and CDR2 are SQVTM and ANQGSEA. V was pared by 4 bases and J by 8 bases, with 10 bases of the junction left unmatched. The CDR3 runs to 15 residues.

V usage is TRBV27 and J usage is TRBJ2-6; perhaps TRBD2 as D (6 bases). V was clipped by 8 bases and J by 0 bases, with 17 bases between them. The germline gives CDR1 MNHEY, CDR2 SMNVEV (reference sequence). The CDR3 length is 17 residues. The CDR3 reads CASGTDGGSSGANVLTF. CDR3 nucleotide sequence: TGTGCCAGCGGAACGGACGGGGGAAGCTCTGGGGCCAACGTCCTGACTTTC. The whole variable domain, filled in from reference TRBV27 and TRBJ2-6, reads EAQVTQNPRYLITVTGKKLTVTCSQNMNHEYMSWYRQDPGLGLRQIYYSMNVEVTDKGDVPEGYKVSRKEKRNFPLILESPSPNQTSLYFCASGTDGGSSGANVLTFGAGSRLTVL.

The rearrangement links TRBV18 to TRBJ1-2; weak D call: TRBD1 (5 bases). CDR3 length: 13 residues. V was pared by 4 bases and J by 4 bases, with 10 bases between. The germline V gene encodes CDR1 KGHSH and CDR2 LQKENI. CDR3: CASSLRDFYGYTF. For the CDR3, the DNA is TGTGCCAGCTCACTCCGGGACTTCTATGGCTACACCTTC.

The chain carries TRBV25-1 and TRBJ2-1; 13 bases align to TRBD2. Germline trimming cut 2 bases from V and 9 bases from J; bases unmatched to any gene: 4. This CDR3 comprises 15 residues. Germline CDR1 is MGHDK and CDR2 is SYGVNS. In nucleotides, the CDR3 is TGTGCCAGCAGTGAAGGGACTAGCGGGACCCGTGAGCAGTTCTTC. Its protein product is CASSEGTSGTREQFF. Filled out from reference TRBV25-1 and TRBJ2-1, the complete variable domain reads EADIYQTPRYLVIGTGKKITLECSQTMGHDKMYWYQQDPGMELHLIHYSYGVNSTEKGDLSSESTVSRIRTEHFPLTLESARPSHTSQYLCASSEGTSGTREQFFGPGTRLTVL.

This clone appeared a few times. The chain carries TRBV6-4 and TRBJ2-1; 8 bases are a match to TRBD1. The CDR3 sequence is 16 residues long. The V gene's germline CDR1 is MRHNA and CDR2 SNTAGT. J was trimmed by 6 bases and V by 3 bases; bases with no gene match: 10. CDR3 bases: TGTGCCAGCAGTGATAAGGGGACAGGCCTTCTCAATGAGCAGTTCTTC. This gives the protein CASSDKGTGLLNEQFF.

This clone occurred a few times. This rearrangement joins TRBV28 to TRBJ1-2, with D unclear. In germline, CDR1 is MDHEN, CDR2 SYDVKM. This CDR3 region has 16 residues. V was clipped by 4 bases and J by 0 bases, with 15 bases between them. In nucleotides, the CDR3 is TGTGCCAGCAGTTCCGCCCCGGCAGCGGCTAACTATGGCTACACCTTC. Translation: CASSSAPAAANYGYTF.

This rearrangement joins TRBV9 to TRBJ1-6; TRBD1 might be the D (5 bases). CDR3 length equals 13 residues. V was cut by 4 bases and J by 12 bases, with 14 bases left in between. The germline gives CDR1 SGDLS, CDR2 YYNGEE. Here the CDR3 DNA reads TGTGCCAGCAGCTCAGGAGACAGATTACCCCTCCACTTT. Translated, it gives CASSSGDRLPLHF.